The 11 T cell receptor beta chains given below trace back to one sample, sequenced in a study of beta chain features in type 1 diabetes. Study observations and caveats: TCRB CDR3s were moderately but significantly shorter in Type 1 diabetes patients in all four CD4+ subsets.

Reverse transcribing all isolated RNA meant expressed TCRB transcripts were sequenced. Clones were sequenced by immunoSEQ multiplex PCR, and TCRdb holds only the in-frame ones, with some missing. This table has a few hundred thousand clones, 10% to 15% appearing once. Which antigens these TCRs recognize remains unknown. The sequenced sample was naive CD4+ T cells from blood. Source of these receptors: a woman under 30 with type 1 diabetes.

The table lists this clone with a few counts. This chain connects TRBV30 to TRBJ1-5; 8 nucleotides agree with TRBD1. Trimming at V came to 2 bases and at J to 2 bases, leaving 8 bases not matched to a gene. CDR3 length: 16 residues. Germline V gene sequence: CDR1 GTSNPN, CDR2 SVGIG (reference sequence). CDR3 amino acids: CAWSQPGQAGNQPQHF. Here the CDR3 DNA reads TGTGCCTGGAGTCAACCGGGACAGGCGGGCAATCAGCCCCAGCATTTT.

This clone turned up a few times. The V gene is TRBV29-1, the J gene TRBJ2-5, with D possibly TRBD2 on 6 matching bases. The CDR3 covers 11 residues. Trimming cost V 8 bases and J 4 bases, with 11 bases left between them. Germline values: CDR1 SQVTM, CDR2 ANQGSEA. CDR3 sequence reads: CSPSRGETQYF. DNA for the CDR3: TGCAGCCCCTCGCGGGGAGAGACCCAGTACTTC.

This chain connects TRBV14 to TRBJ2-1, with 10 positions matching TRBD2. Per the germline V gene, CDR1 is SGHDN and CDR2 is FVKESK. V lost 1 base to trimming and J lost 0 bases; unmatched junction nucleotides: 6. CDR3 length equals 18 residues. CDR3 coding DNA: TGTGCCAGCAGCCAAGCTAGCGGGGGCCGAAGCTCCTACAATGAGCAGTTCTTC. Residues: CASSQASGGRSSYNEQFF.

This clone was observed once. The rearrangement joins TRBV27 to TRBJ1-2, with D perhaps matching TRBD1 (6 bases). V dropped 3 bases and J dropped 2 bases, with 7 bases sitting between them. The CDR3 sequence is 13 residues long. Germline CDR1 and CDR2: MNHEY and SMNVEV (reference sequence). The CDR3, as DNA: TGTGCCAGCAGTTTTACAGGGAACTATGGCTACACCTTC. Protein sequence: CASSFTGNYGYTF.

As for this clone: This specimen includes other DNA sequences encoding the same CDR3. The chain couples TRBV18 to TRBJ2-7; 8 bases line up with TRBD1. There are 14 residues in the CDR3. With 0 bases clipped from V and 2 bases from J, the junction kept 0 bases outside the gene matches. Germline CDR1 and CDR2: KGHSH and LQKENI. This chain's CDR3 is CASSPPGQAYEQYF. The CDR3 coding sequence is TGTGCCAGCTCACCACCGGGACAGGCCTACGAGCAGTACTTC.

This clone was picked up a small number of times. The chain carries TRBV4-3 and TRBJ2-1, with D perhaps matching TRBD1 (6 bases). The germline CDR1 and CDR2 sequences are LGHNA and YSLEER. The V and J ends lost 1 base and 5 bases respectively, with 18 bases between them. The CDR3 loop spans 17 amino acids. CDR3 nucleotides: TGCGCCAGCAGCCAAGGAGGCCCACTAGGGGGACACAATGAGCAGTTCTTC. As protein: CASSQGGPLGGHNEQFF.

The chain's CDR3 is CASSPWDRGPEQFF. The CDR3 DNA follows: TGTGCCAGCTCACCCTGGGACAGGGGGCCTGAGCAGTTCTTC. The rearrangement uses TRBV18 and TRBJ2-1; 12 bases match TRBD1. Losses at the gene ends were 3 bases for V and 9 bases for J; bases not matched to a gene: 3. This CDR3 has 14 residues. Per germline, CDR1 KGHSH and CDR2 LQKENI.

This clone has a handful of counts. The rearrangement links TRBV9 to TRBJ2-3, with D unresolved. V was clipped by 3 bases and J by 4 bases, with 12 bases between them. The CDR3 spans 14 residues. In germline, CDR1 is SGDLS, CDR2 YYNGEE. CDR3 region: CASSGKSGPDTQYF. CDR3 sequence (DNA): TGTGCCAGCAGCGGAAAGAGTGGTCCAGATACGCAGTATTTT.

V is TRBV9 and J is TRBJ2-1; D is ambiguous. Germline values: CDR1 SGDLS, CDR2 YYNGEE. The CDR3 is 15 amino acids. The V end lost 3 bases, the J end lost 8 bases, and 18 bases lay between the germline ends. CDR3 residues: CASSARTQEIDEQFF. The CDR3 DNA is TGTGCCAGCAGCGCGCGAACCCAGGAAATCGATGAGCAGTTCTTC.

This chain joins TRBV19 and TRBJ1-5; 7 bases map to TRBD1. Germline lookup yields CDR1 LNHDA and CDR2 SQIVND (reference sequence). The V gene end was trimmed by 4 bases and the J gene end by 3 bases; junction bases not matched to a gene: 9. CDR3 length equals 16 residues. The CDR3 protein is CASSRDRDSLNQPQHF. CDR3 DNA sequence: TGTGCCAGTAGTAGGGACCGGGACAGCCTCAATCAGCCCCAGCATTTT.

This clone was seen only a few times. V and J are TRBV14 and TRBJ1-1, with no clear D. The CDR3 runs 14 residues. V lost 4 bases and J lost 4, with 13 bases in between. Germline V CDR1 and CDR2: SGHDN, FVKESK. Here the CDR3 reads CASSRETQSTEAFF. Here the CDR3 DNA reads TGTGCCAGCAGCCGTGAGACACAGAGCACTGAAGCTTTCTTT.